This TCR beta chain was captured by sequencing in a study of blood T cell repertoires in COVID-19. Authors' methods: Amplified reference gene primers provided the basis for estimating nucleated cell counts. Assay used: immunoSEQ multiplex PCR; TCRdb lists only in-frame clones, some missing. From that table come the V and J calls and clone size; the DNA was used to work out D and trimming. The sample yields around 100,000 clones, about 89% seen once. The CDR3 loop spans 16 amino acids. Material for sequencing was peripheral blood. The source of this sequence is a human donor in a cohort sampled during active COVID-19. The rearrangement uses TRBV21-1 and TRBJ1-4. TRBV21-1 is reported as a pseudogene. CDR3 bases: TGTGCCAGCAGCAAAGAGGAGCACTTGGCTAATGAAAAACTGTTTTTT. Translation gives CASSKEEHLANEKLFF.